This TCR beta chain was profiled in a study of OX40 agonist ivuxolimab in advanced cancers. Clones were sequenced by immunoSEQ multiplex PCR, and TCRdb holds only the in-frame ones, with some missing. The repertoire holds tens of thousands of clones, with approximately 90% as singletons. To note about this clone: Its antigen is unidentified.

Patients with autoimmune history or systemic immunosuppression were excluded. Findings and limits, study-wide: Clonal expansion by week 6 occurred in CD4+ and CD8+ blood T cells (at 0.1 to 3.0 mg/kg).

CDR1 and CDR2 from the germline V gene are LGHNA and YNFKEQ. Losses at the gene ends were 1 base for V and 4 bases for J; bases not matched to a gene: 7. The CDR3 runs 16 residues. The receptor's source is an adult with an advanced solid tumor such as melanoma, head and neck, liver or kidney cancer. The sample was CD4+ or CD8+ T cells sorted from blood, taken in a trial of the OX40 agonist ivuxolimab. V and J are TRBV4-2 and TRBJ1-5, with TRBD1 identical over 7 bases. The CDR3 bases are TGTGCCAGCAGCCAAGCCCTACAGGGGACAAATCAGCCCCAGCATTTT. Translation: CASSQALQGTNQPQHF.